These 29 T cell receptor beta chains were sequenced from one sample in a study of T-cell memory formation after mild COVID-19. One entry per CDR3 protein results from TCRdb running MiXCR on the 5' RACE reads. The sample yields about 400,000 distinct CDR3 sequences, about 22% seen once. Source material: PBMCs or a T cell subset sorted from them (not recorded which). Source of these receptors: an adult woman who had mild COVID-19 (a few samples of this study predate the infection). Cell type and time point are not known.

Only a few counts were recorded for this clonotype. The chain is built from TRBV5-6 and TRBJ1-6; D is possibly TRBD1 (5 bases). Germline V gives CDR1 SGHDT, CDR2 YYEEEE. Trimming pared 3 bases from V and 7 bases from J, leaving 8 bases between. The CDR3 has 13 residues. The CDR3 loop reads CASSSRENSPLHF. The CDR3 DNA follows: TGTGCCAGCAGCTCCAGGGAGAATTCACCCCTCCACTTT.

There are a few counts of this clonotype. J is TRBJ1-3 and V is TRBV4-3, with unresolved D. The CDR3 length is 15 residues. Germline values: CDR1 LGHNA, CDR2 YSLEER. Trimming removed 1 base at V and 2 bases at J, with 9 bases between. The DNA of the CDR3 is TGCGCCAGCAGCCAAGGAGGGTTGCCTGGAAACACCATATATTTT. It is translated as CASSQGGLPGNTIYF.

V usage is TRBV19 and J usage is TRBJ2-7; D unclear. V lost 3 bases to trimming and J lost 1 base, with 7 bases between them. Germline lookup yields CDR1 LNHDA and CDR2 SQIVND (reference sequence). The CDR3 covers 13 residues. The DNA of the CDR3 is TGTGCCAGTAGTATCGGACCTTCCTACGAGCAGTACTTC. It specifies CASSIGPSYEQYF.

The J gene is TRBJ2-2, the V gene TRBV20-1, with a weak D call TRBD2 (6 bases). The CDR3 is made up of 15 amino acids. Germline-derived CDR1 and CDR2 are DFQATT and SNEGSKA (reference sequence). Trimming shortened V by 0 bases and J by 5 bases, and 13 bases separated the two germline ends. The CDR3 loop is CSARERGGRTGELFF. CDR3 nucleotides: TGCAGTGCTAGAGAGCGCGGAGGGCGGACCGGGGAGCTGTTTTTT.

The rearrangement uses TRBV11-3 and TRBJ2-7, with D maybe TRBD2 (5 bases). This CDR3 comprises 16 residues. Germline lookup yields CDR1 SGHNT and CDR2 YENEEA. V was cut by 4 bases and J by 0 bases, with 16 bases left in between. The CDR3 loop is CASSSAAAGYSYEQYF. CDR3 coding DNA: TGTGCCAGCAGCTCAGCGGCGGCGGGTTACTCCTACGAGCAGTACTTC.

Only a few counts were recorded for this clonotype. CDR3: CAWTGDPLAVNTGELFF. Written as DNA, the CDR3 is TGTGCCTGGACCGGCGATCCACTAGCGGTGAACACCGGGGAGCTGTTTTTT. The V and J genes are TRBV30 and TRBJ2-2; 8 nucleotides match TRBD2. Germline V CDR1 and CDR2: GTSNPN, SVGIG (reference sequence). The CDR3 totals 17 residues. Unmatched junction bases numbered 11, after V lost 4 bases and J lost 1 base.

The rearrangement joins TRBV6-5 to TRBJ2-7; TRBD1 matches at 9 bases. CDR1 MNHEY and CDR2 SVGAGI come from the germline V gene. Trimming took 2 bases from V and 6 from J; bases not matched to a gene: 5. CDR3 length: 14 amino acids. The CDR3 region has the DNA TGTGCCAGCAGTTACCCGGGACAGGGTGGCGAGCAGTACTTC. Its protein is CASSYPGQGGEQYF.

This clonotype has only a few counts. The rearrangement joins TRBV12-3 or TRBV12-4 to TRBJ2-2, with D perhaps TRBD1 (6 bases). The CDR3 has 12 amino acids. The V gene lost 8 bases and the J gene lost 6 bases, with 10 bases spanning the gap. In DNA form, the CDR3 reads TGTGCCAGCTTGCCAGGGGCCGGGGAGCTGTTTTTT. The encoded protein is CASLPGAGELFF.

The gene calls are TRBV11-2 and TRBJ1-2; the D is unclear. The CDR3 extends over 13 amino acids. CDR1 SGHAT and CDR2 FQNNGV come from the germline V gene. The V and J ends lost 5 bases and 7 bases respectively, with 14 bases between them. In DNA, the CDR3 is TGTGCCAGCAGCCCCACGGTTGAGGTTGGCTACACCTTC. Protein sequence: CASSPTVEVGYTF.

Only a few counts were recorded for this clonotype. This sequence joins TRBV7-2 and TRBJ1-1; D is unresolved. Trimming cost V 3 bases and J 5 bases, with 10 bases left between them. Germline V CDR1 and CDR2: SGHTA, FQGNSA. This CDR3 is built from 13 residues. Here the CDR3 reads CASSFRGVTEAFF. In DNA, the CDR3 is TGTGCCAGCAGCTTCCGGGGAGTGACTGAAGCTTTCTTT.

A few counts support this clonotype. The DNA for the CDR3 is TGTGCCAGCAGCTTAGTGTCTGAAGAGACCCAGTACTTC. Translation gives CASSLVSEETQYF. J is TRBJ2-5 and V is TRBV7-9; D remains unclear. Germline V gene lookup returns CDR1 SEHNR and CDR2 FQNEAQ (reference sequence). The CDR3 sequence is 13 residues long. V shed 1 base and J shed 3 bases, with 6 bases lying between them.

This clonotype was counted only a few times. This sequence joins TRBV4-2 and TRBJ1-2, with D perhaps matching TRBD1 (6 bases). The CDR3 consists of 15 residues. Germline V lookup: CDR1 LGHNA, CDR2 YNFKEQ. Trimming took 3 bases from V and 4 from J, leaving 15 bases between them. The CDR3 DNA is TGTGCCAGCAGCCAGACGGAGAGGACAGCCTATGGCTACACCTTC. It is translated as CASSQTERTAYGYTF.

This clonotype was picked up a small number of times. The chain carries TRBV9 and TRBJ2-2; 7 nucleotides line up with TRBD1. The V and J ends lost 4 bases and 2 bases, in that order; junction bases with no gene match: 8. Germline CDR1 SGDLS, CDR2 YYNGEE. The CDR3 covers 16 residues. CDR3 region: CASSFSRDSNTGELFF. In DNA form, the CDR3 reads TGTGCCAGCAGCTTCTCCCGGGACAGTAACACCGGGGAGCTGTTTTTT.

This clonotype was detected a few times. This sequence joins TRBV19 and TRBJ1-5, with D possibly TRBD1 on 6 matching bases. V was pared by 0 bases and J by 1 base, with 10 bases between. Per the germline V gene, CDR1 is LNHDA and CDR2 is SQIVND (reference sequence). The CDR3 is 16 amino acids. The DNA for the CDR3 is TGTGCCAGTAGTATAGATCCAGGGGTGAGCAATCAGCCCCAGCATTTT. Protein product: CASSIDPGVSNQPQHF.

This clonotype was observed a few times. The chain uses TRBV7-9 and TRBJ2-7; TRBD1 matches at 8 bases. V lost 1 base, J lost 3 bases, and 5 bases stayed unmatched. The V gene's germline CDR1 is SEHNR and CDR2 FQNEAQ (reference sequence). The CDR3 has 15 residues. The chain's CDR3 is CASSLGQGFGYEQYF. CDR3 DNA sequence: TGTGCCAGCAGCTTAGGACAGGGGTTTGGCTACGAGCAGTACTTC.

This sequence joins TRBV10-3 and TRBJ2-5; the match to TRBD2 covers 8 bases. The germline V gene encodes CDR1 ENHRY and CDR2 SYGVKD. The CDR3 loop spans 16 amino acids. V lost 3 bases, J lost 2 bases, and 8 bases stayed unmatched. DNA of the CDR3: TGTGCCATCAGTGACCCCGGAGCGGGGGCACAAGAGACCCAGTACTTC. Translation: CAISDPGAGAQETQYF.

V and J are TRBV4-3 and TRBJ2-5, with D perhaps matching TRBD2 (6 bases). The CDR3 extends over 16 amino acids. Trimming removed 0 bases at V and 1 base at J, with 12 bases between. Germline lookup yields CDR1 LGHNA and CDR2 YSLEER. CDR3 coding DNA: TGCGCCAGCAGCCAAGATCTGAGGGACTTCCAAGAGACCCAGTACTTC. Its translation: CASSQDLRDFQETQYF.

This clonotype was found a few times. The rearrangement links TRBV7-9 to TRBJ2-6; D not resolved. The V and J ends lost 10 bases and 2 bases respectively, with 6 bases between them. Per the germline V gene, CDR1 is SEHNR and CDR2 is FQNEAQ (reference sequence). This CDR3 is 12 amino acids long. CDR3 sequence: CAIEPGANVLTF. DNA of the CDR3: TGTGCCATCGAACCTGGGGCCAACGTCCTGACTTTC.

The chain joins TRBV12-3 or TRBV12-4 to TRBJ1-1; D is undetermined. The V gene lost 3 bases and the J gene lost 0 bases, with 8 bases spanning the gap. The CDR3 extends over 14 amino acids. The CDR3 DNA reads as TGTGCCAGCAGTTTTGTACAGATGAACACTGAAGCTTTCTTT. Translation: CASSFVQMNTEAFF.

In DNA form, the CDR3 reads TGTGCCAGCAGCCCTCCCCCCGGGGGAATGAATGAGCAGTTCTTC. It codes for CASSPPPGGMNEQFF. The J gene is TRBJ2-1, the V gene TRBV7-3; D possibly corresponds to TRBD2 (6 bases). Germline-derived CDR1 and CDR2 are SGHTA and FQGTGA. V was shortened by 5 bases and J by 7 bases, with 18 bases between the two germline ends. This CDR3 is built from 15 residues.

This clonotype was observed a handful of times. V is TRBV6-2 or TRBV6-3 and J is TRBJ2-2; D call uncertain. V was shortened by 8 bases and J by 1 base, with 17 bases between the two germline ends. Germline V CDR1 and CDR2: MNHEY, SVGEGT. The CDR3 extends over 16 amino acids. The CDR3 is CASSHSRTLNTGELFF. CDR3 in DNA: TGTGCCAGCTCCCATTCTCGTACTCTGAACACCGGGGAGCTGTTTTTT.

The chain is built from TRBV29-1 and TRBJ2-2; unclear D gene. CDR1 and CDR2 from the germline V gene are SQVTM and ANQGSEA. Trimming shortened V by 6 bases and J by 2 bases, and 10 bases separated the two germline ends. This CDR3 has 13 residues. The CDR3 DNA reads TGCAGCGTCGACCCGGGCAACACCGGGGAGCTGTTTTTT. This gives the protein CSVDPGNTGELFF.

The J gene is TRBJ1-1, the V gene TRBV30; D is undetermined. The CDR3 loop spans 11 amino acids. The germline V and J ends were trimmed by 2 bases and 8 bases, with 9 bases remaining between them. Germline V gene lookup returns CDR1 GTSNPN and CDR2 SVGIG (reference sequence). The CDR3 region is CAWSRGSEAFF. As DNA, the CDR3 is TGTGCCTGGAGTCGGGGATCGGAAGCTTTCTTT.

A few counts support this clonotype. This chain joins TRBV20-1 and TRBJ2-5, with 8 bases fitting TRBD2. The CDR3 runs to 14 residues. The germline V gene encodes CDR1 DFQATT and CDR2 SNEGSKA (reference sequence). V lost 2 bases, J lost 5 bases, and 7 bases stayed unmatched. The CDR3 here is CSARSGRGVETQYF. The CDR3 DNA reads TGCAGTGCTAGATCCGGGAGGGGCGTGGAGACCCAGTACTTC.

J is TRBJ2-2 and V is TRBV7-8; D tentatively reads TRBD1 or TRBD2 (5 bases each). The CDR3 consists of 14 residues. Germline CDR1 SGHVS, CDR2 FQNEAQ. Trimming stripped 5 bases from V and 8 bases from J, with 15 bases between. This CDR3 is CASSRNRDRGELFF. Here the CDR3 DNA reads TGTGCCAGCAGCCGCAACCGGGACCGTGGGGAGCTGTTTTTT. The entire variable domain, with the rest obtained from reference TRBV7-8 and TRBJ2-2, is as follows: GAGVSQSPRYKVAKRGQDVALRCDPISGHVSLFWYQQALGQGPEFLTYFQNEAQLDKSGLPSDRFFAERPEGSVSTLKIQRTQQEDSAVYLCASSRNRDRGELFFGEGSRLTVL.

This clonotype was counted a few times. The chain employs TRBV11-3 and TRBJ2-2, with TRBD2 as a possible D gene (6 bases). The CDR3 sequence is 15 residues long. Trimming cost V 5 bases and J 3 bases, with 13 bases left between them. Germline V CDR1 and CDR2: SGHNT, YENEEA. CDR3 in amino acids: CASSLGGTDTGELFF. As DNA, the CDR3 is TGTGCCAGCAGCCTCGGAGGGACTGACACCGGGGAGCTGTTTTTT. Based on the CDR3 plus reference TRBV11-3 and TRBJ2-2, the full variable domain is EAGVVQSPRYKIIEKKQPVAFWCNPISGHNTLYWYLQNLGQGPELLIRYENEEAVDDSQLPKDRFSAERLKGVDSTLKIQPAELGDSAVYLCASSLGGTDTGELFFGEGSRLTVL.

This clonotype was observed a handful of times. The J gene is TRBJ2-1, the V gene TRBV5-1; D is perhaps TRBD2 (6 bases). The germline V and J ends were trimmed by 4 bases and 5 bases, with 16 bases remaining between them. CDR1 SGHRS and CDR2 YFSETQ come from the germline V gene. The CDR3 runs 15 residues. Here the CDR3 DNA reads TGCGCCAGCAGCCTACGCGTCGGGGGAAACAATGAGCAGTTCTTC. Its protein is CASSLRVGGNNEQFF.

The chain carries TRBV24-1 and TRBJ1-5; D is possibly TRBD1 (5 bases). V was trimmed by 3 bases and J by 7 bases, leaving 15 bases between them. Germline lookup yields CDR1 KGHDR and CDR2 SFDVKD. The CDR3 is made up of 15 amino acids. Here the CDR3 DNA reads TGTGCCACCAGTGATATCGGGGGGGGAGGACAGCCCCAGCATTTT. Its protein product is CATSDIGGGGQPQHF.

The rearrangement uses TRBV6-2 or TRBV6-3 and TRBJ2-1; TRBD1 agrees at 7 bases. The CDR3 has 14 residues. CDR1 MNHEY and CDR2 SVGEGT come from the germline V gene. Losses at the gene ends were 5 bases for V and 5 bases for J; bases not matched to a gene: 6. CDR3 sequence (DNA): TGTGCCAGCAGTGACGCCACAGGGGACAATGAGCAGTTCTTC. It specifies CASSDATGDNEQFF.